A selection of T cell receptor beta chains follows, all from one sample in a study of early T cells in non-severe SARS-CoV-2 infection. TCRdb called the 5' RACE reads again in MiXCR, with one record for every CDR3 protein. The sample consists of 80,000 to 95,000 distinct CDR3 sequences, approximately 17% of them appearing once. This specimen consisted of whole blood, obtained at baseline. These receptors were taken from an adult who was a healthcare worker with PCR-confirmed SARS-CoV-2 infection or an uninfected control (not recorded which). Both conserved end residues are part of each CDR3. The order of the fields is D gene, J gene, clone size, CDR3 length, V gene, CDR3 protein, CDR3 DNA. The D gene is left open where the match is weak. Size is omitted from some rows. Given values are once, few, many or a class for expanded clones.

D: NA
J: TRBJ2-2
size: NA
length: 13
V: TRBV12-3/TRBV12-4
CDR3: CASSTIMTGELFF
DNA: TGTGCCAGCAGTACAATTATGACCGGGGAGCTGTTTTTT

D: TRBD1
J: TRBJ1-1
size: NA
length: 14
V: TRBV6-5
CDR3: CASSFDRGAAEAFF
DNA: TGTGCCAGCAGTTTTGACAGGGGAGCGGCTGAAGCTTTCTTT

D: TRBD2
J: TRBJ2-4
size: NA
length: 17
V: TRBV4-1
CDR3: CASSQVLASGIQNIQYF
DNA: TGCGCCAGCAGCCAAGTGCTTGCTAGCGGGATACAAAACATTCAGTACTTC

D: NA
J: TRBJ1-3
size: NA
length: 15
V: TRBV9
CDR3: CASSETRSSWDTIYF
DNA: TGTGCCAGCAGCGAGACCCGAAGTTCATGGGACACCATATATTTT

D: NA
J: TRBJ2-3
size: NA
length: 13
V: TRBV10-2
CDR3: CASSANLPNTQYF
DNA: TGCGCCAGCTCGGCCAATCTCCCAAATACGCAGTATTTT

D: NA
J: TRBJ1-3
size: NA
length: 13
V: TRBV28
CDR3: CASSPIGTRTIYF
DNA: TGTGCCAGCAGTCCTATAGGCACTCGCACCATATATTTT

D: NA
J: TRBJ2-4
size: few
length: 18
V: TRBV5-1
CDR3: CASSFRPWGRTEKNIQYF
DNA: TGCGCCAGCAGCTTTCGCCCATGGGGCAGGACAGAGAAAAACATTCAGTACTTC

D: TRBD2
J: TRBJ2-1
size: few
length: 13
V: TRBV6-5
CDR3: CASIGTSGSSVFF
DNA: TGTGCCAGCATTGGGACTAGCGGGAGTAGTGTGTTCTTC

D: TRBD2
J: TRBJ2-7
size: once
length: 14
V: TRBV7-9
CDR3: CASSFAGRTYEQYF
DNA: TGTGCCAGCAGCTTTGCCGGGAGGACCTACGAGCAGTACTTC

D: TRBD1
J: TRBJ2-2
size: NA
length: 15
V: TRBV7-9
CDR3: CASSSGQGEIGELFF
DNA: TGTGCCAGCAGCTCTGGACAGGGTGAAATCGGGGAGCTGTTTTTT

D: NA
J: TRBJ2-7
size: few
length: 12
V: TRBV7-9
CDR3: CASSSGATEQYF
DNA: TGTGCCAGCAGCTCCGGGGCAACAGAGCAGTACTTC

D: NA
J: TRBJ2-3
size: many
length: 13
V: TRBV7-2
CDR3: CASSLGNGDTQYF
DNA: TGTGCCAGCAGCTTGGGGAACGGAGATACGCAGTATTTT

D: NA
J: TRBJ2-5
size: NA
length: 14
V: TRBV3-1
CDR3: CASSQGPSRETQYF
DNA: TGTGCCAGCAGCCAAGGGCCGTCAAGGGAGACCCAGTACTTC

D: TRBD1
J: TRBJ1-6
size: few
length: 14
V: TRBV27
CDR3: CASSYRQGGSPLHF
DNA: TGTGCCAGCAGCTATCGACAGGGTGGTTCACCCCTCCACTTT

D: NA
J: TRBJ2-7
size: NA
length: 14
V: TRBV4-3
CDR3: CASSQDLTDYEQYF
DNA: TGCGCCAGCAGCCAAGATCTGACGGACTACGAGCAGTACTTC

D: NA
J: TRBJ2-7
size: few
length: 12
V: TRBV12-3/TRBV12-4
CDR3: CASSSGPREQYF
DNA: TGTGCCAGCAGTTCGGGACCTCGAGAGCAGTACTTC

D: TRBD2
J: TRBJ2-1
size: NA
length: 16
V: TRBV20-1
CDR3: CSARDHGLAGVNEQFF
DNA: TGCAGTGCTAGAGATCACGGACTAGCGGGAGTCAATGAGCAGTTCTTC

D: NA
J: TRBJ1-4
size: NA
length: 13
V: TRBV20-1
CDR3: CSAGTGTNEKLFF
DNA: TGCAGTGCTGGGACTGGGACTAATGAAAAACTGTTTTTT

D: NA
J: TRBJ1-1
size: NA
length: 13
V: TRBV20-1
CDR3: CSAQPYGGTEAFF
DNA: TGCAGTGCCCAACCTTATGGGGGCACTGAAGCTTTCTTT

D: NA
J: TRBJ2-2
size: NA
length: 13
V: TRBV2
CDR3: CASSAQEAGELFF
DNA: TGTGCCAGCAGTGCCCAAGAGGCCGGGGAGCTGTTTTTT

D: NA
J: TRBJ2-7
size: few
length: 17
V: TRBV5-1
CDR3: CASSRSFRGPSSYEQYF
DNA: TGCGCCAGCAGCCGGTCTTTCAGGGGCCCTAGCTCCTACGAGCAGTACTTC

D: NA
J: TRBJ2-5
size: NA
length: 13
V: TRBV10-3
CDR3: CAISPTGQETQYF
DNA: TGTGCCATCAGTCCAACGGGGCAGGAGACCCAGTACTTC

D: TRBD2
J: TRBJ2-3
size: once
length: 16
V: TRBV7-9
CDR3: CASSLASGRRTDTQYF
DNA: TGTGCCAGCAGCTTAGCTAGCGGGAGGAGGACAGATACGCAGTATTTT

D: NA
J: TRBJ2-1
size: NA
length: 12
V: TRBV5-5
CDR3: CASSLDDNEQFF
DNA: TGTGCCAGCAGCTTAGACGACAATGAGCAGTTCTTC

D: NA
J: TRBJ1-2
size: few
length: 13
V: TRBV20-1
CDR3: CSASEGMEYGYTF
DNA: TGCAGTGCTAGCGAAGGGATGGAGTATGGCTACACCTTC

D: NA
J: TRBJ2-6
size: few
length: 15
V: TRBV7-8
CDR3: CASSSSIAGANVLTF
DNA: TGTGCCAGCAGCTCCAGTATCGCTGGGGCCAACGTCCTGACTTTC

D: TRBD1
J: TRBJ1-3
size: NA
length: 13
V: TRBV3-1
CDR3: CASRTGQGNTIYF
DNA: TGTGCCAGCAGGACGGGACAGGGAAACACCATATATTTT

D: NA
J: TRBJ2-2
size: NA
length: 14
V: TRBV7-6
CDR3: CASSFSGNTGELFF
DNA: TGTGCCAGCAGTTTTAGCGGGAACACCGGGGAGCTGTTTTTT

D: NA
J: TRBJ1-2
size: NA
length: 15
V: TRBV4-1
CDR3: CASSQDTGTNYGYTF
DNA: TGCGCCAGCAGCCAAGATACGGGGACCAACTATGGCTACACCTTC

D: TRBD2
J: TRBJ2-7
size: NA
length: 14
V: TRBV7-8
CDR3: CASSLDSGGYEQYF
DNA: TGTGCCAGCAGCTTAGATAGCGGGGGATACGAGCAGTACTTC

D: TRBD1
J: TRBJ2-7
size: NA
length: 13
V: TRBV12-3/TRBV12-4
CDR3: CASSLGTGYEQYF
DNA: TGTGCCAGCAGTTTGGGGACAGGCTACGAGCAGTACTTC

D: NA
J: TRBJ2-7
size: many
length: 14
V: TRBV12-3/TRBV12-4
CDR3: CASSPPGNLYEQYF
DNA: TGTGCCAGCAGTCCCCCCGGGAACCTATACGAGCAGTACTTC

D: NA
J: TRBJ1-3
size: NA
length: 16
V: TRBV5-1
CDR3: CASSLGIGSSGNTIYF
DNA: TGCGCCAGCAGCTTGGGGATCGGGAGCTCTGGAAACACCATATATTTT

D: NA
J: TRBJ2-5
size: NA
length: 15
V: TRBV7-9
CDR3: CASSSRGNRQETQYF
DNA: TGTGCCAGCAGCTCCAGGGGAAACAGACAAGAGACCCAGTACTTC

D: NA
J: TRBJ2-1
size: few
length: 14
V: TRBV11-2
CDR3: CASSSDRFWNEQFF
DNA: TGTGCCAGCAGCTCTGACAGGTTCTGGAATGAGCAGTTCTTC

D: NA
J: TRBJ2-3
size: NA
length: 13
V: TRBV11-3
CDR3: CASSGGTTDTQYF
DNA: TGTGCCAGCAGTGGCGGGACAACAGATACGCAGTATTTT

D: NA
J: TRBJ2-3
size: few
length: 15
V: TRBV9
CDR3: CASSAGSGFTDTQYF
DNA: TGTGCCAGCAGCGCTGGTAGCGGATTCACAGATACGCAGTATTTT

D: NA
J: TRBJ2-7
size: many
length: 15
V: TRBV4-3
CDR3: CASSQDRATSYEQYF
DNA: TGCGCCAGCAGCCAAGATCGCGCTACCTCCTACGAGCAGTACTTC

D: NA
J: TRBJ2-1
size: many
length: 15
V: TRBV7-8
CDR3: CASSIRLSGYNEQFF
DNA: TGTGCCAGCAGCATAAGACTGTCGGGATACAATGAGCAGTTCTTC

D: NA
J: TRBJ1-3
size: NA
length: 16
V: TRBV4-3
CDR3: CASSQEGQTRGNTIYF
DNA: TGCGCCAGCAGCCAAGAAGGTCAGACGCGTGGAAACACCATATATTTT

D: TRBD2
J: TRBJ2-2
size: few
length: 16
V: TRBV7-2
CDR3: CASSPSGTLGTGELFF
DNA: TGTGCCAGCAGCCCCAGCGGGACGTTGGGCACCGGGGAGCTGTTTTTT

D: NA
J: TRBJ2-7
size: few
length: 15
V: TRBV27
CDR3: CASSFGPGTTYEQYF
DNA: TGTGCCAGCAGCTTTGGCCCCGGGACAACCTACGAGCAGTACTTC

D: NA
J: TRBJ2-1
size: few
length: 14
V: TRBV6-6
CDR3: CASTPGVRVNEQFF
DNA: TGTGCCAGCACCCCGGGAGTCCGTGTCAATGAGCAGTTCTTC

D: TRBD2
J: TRBJ2-3
size: NA
length: 15
V: TRBV4-3
CDR3: CASSQDPTSSDTQYF
DNA: TGCGCCAGCAGCCAAGATCCGACTAGCAGCGATACGCAGTATTTT

D: TRBD1
J: TRBJ1-3
size: many
length: 14
V: TRBV30
CDR3: CAWNRGASGNTIYF
DNA: TGTGCCTGGAACAGGGGTGCCTCTGGAAACACCATATATTTT

D: NA
J: TRBJ2-2
size: few
length: 13
V: TRBV29-1
CDR3: CSGEGLNTGELFF
DNA: TGCAGCGGCGAAGGGCTTAACACCGGGGAGCTGTTTTTT

D: NA
J: TRBJ2-1
size: NA
length: 12
V: TRBV7-9
CDR3: CASSTTSYEQFF
DNA: TGTGCCAGCAGCACGACTAGTTATGAGCAGTTCTTC

D: NA
J: TRBJ2-3
size: NA
length: 16
V: TRBV7-2
CDR3: CASSLAAVQARDTQYF
DNA: TGTGCCAGCAGCTTGGCTGCGGTACAGGCCCGAGATACGCAGTATTTT

D: TRBD1
J: TRBJ2-5
size: few
length: 14
V: TRBV7-9
CDR3: CASSFPDRGETQYF
DNA: TGTGCCAGCAGCTTTCCGGACAGGGGGGAGACCCAGTACTTC

D: NA
J: TRBJ1-5
size: NA
length: 15
V: TRBV7-2
CDR3: CASSLSESLNQPQHF
DNA: TGTGCCAGCAGCTTAAGTGAGTCACTCAATCAGCCCCAGCATTTT

D: TRBD1
J: TRBJ2-3
size: few
length: 16
V: TRBV11-2
CDR3: CASSLDRQGAGDTQYF
DNA: TGTGCCAGCAGCTTAGATCGGCAGGGGGCGGGGGATACGCAGTATTTT

D: NA
J: TRBJ2-2
size: NA
length: 16
V: TRBV7-3
CDR3: CASSPSRVLNTGELFF
DNA: TGTGCCAGCAGCCCATCCCGGGTCCTGAACACCGGGGAGCTGTTTTTT

D: TRBD2
J: TRBJ2-3
size: NA
length: 14
V: TRBV7-9
CDR3: CASSPGLAGDTQYF
DNA: TGTGCCAGCAGCCCGGGACTAGCGGGAGATACGCAGTATTTT

D: NA
J: TRBJ2-3
size: NA
length: 15
V: TRBV7-2
CDR3: CASSLVQGSTDTQYF
DNA: TGTGCCAGCAGCTTAGTTCAGGGATCCACAGATACGCAGTATTTT

D: NA
J: TRBJ2-1
size: NA
length: 15
V: TRBV6-5
CDR3: CASSYTRSANNEQFF
DNA: TGTGCCAGCAGTTACACGAGGTCGGCCAACAATGAGCAGTTCTTC